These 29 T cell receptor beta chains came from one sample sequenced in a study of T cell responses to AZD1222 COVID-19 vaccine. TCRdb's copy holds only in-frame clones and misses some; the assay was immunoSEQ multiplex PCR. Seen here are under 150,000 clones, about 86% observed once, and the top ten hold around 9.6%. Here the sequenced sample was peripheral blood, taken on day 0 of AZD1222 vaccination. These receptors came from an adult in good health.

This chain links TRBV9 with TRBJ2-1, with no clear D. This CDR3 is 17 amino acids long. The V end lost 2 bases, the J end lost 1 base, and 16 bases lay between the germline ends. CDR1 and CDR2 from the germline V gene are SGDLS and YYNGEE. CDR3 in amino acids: CASSVPQEPSSYNEQFF. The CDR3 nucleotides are TGTGCCAGCAGCGTCCCCCAGGAACCCTCATCCTACAATGAGCAGTTCTTC.

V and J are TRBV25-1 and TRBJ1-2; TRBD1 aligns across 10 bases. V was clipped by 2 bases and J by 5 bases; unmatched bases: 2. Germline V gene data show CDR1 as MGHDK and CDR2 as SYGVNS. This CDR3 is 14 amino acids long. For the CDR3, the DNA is TGTGCCAGCAGTGAACGACAGGGGGCTTATGGCTACACCTTC. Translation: CASSERQGAYGYTF.

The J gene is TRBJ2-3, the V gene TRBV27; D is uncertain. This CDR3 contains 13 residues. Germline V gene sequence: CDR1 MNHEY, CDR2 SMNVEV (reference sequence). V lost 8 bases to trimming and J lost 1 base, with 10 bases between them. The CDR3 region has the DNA TGTGCCAGCGGTCGACGGGGCACAGATACGCAGTATTTT. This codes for CASGRRGTDTQYF.

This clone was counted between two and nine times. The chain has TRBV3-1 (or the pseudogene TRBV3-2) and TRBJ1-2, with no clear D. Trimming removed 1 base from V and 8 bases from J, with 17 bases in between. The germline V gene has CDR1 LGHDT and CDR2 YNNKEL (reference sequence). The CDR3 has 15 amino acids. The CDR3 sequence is CASSQVRSPASGYTF. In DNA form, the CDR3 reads TGTGCCAGCAGCCAAGTCAGGTCCCCCGCGAGCGGCTACACCTTC.

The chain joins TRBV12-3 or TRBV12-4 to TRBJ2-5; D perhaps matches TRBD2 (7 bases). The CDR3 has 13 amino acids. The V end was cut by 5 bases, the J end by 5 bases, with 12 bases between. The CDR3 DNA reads TGTGCCAGCAGTAGGGGGGGCCGGGAGACCCAGTACTTC. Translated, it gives CASSRGGRETQYF.

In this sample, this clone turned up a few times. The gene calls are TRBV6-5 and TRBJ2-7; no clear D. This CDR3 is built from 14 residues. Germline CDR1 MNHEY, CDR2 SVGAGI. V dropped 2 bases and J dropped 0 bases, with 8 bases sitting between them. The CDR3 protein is CASSYPQSSYEQYF. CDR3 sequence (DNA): TGTGCCAGCAGTTACCCCCAGAGCTCCTACGAGCAGTACTTC.

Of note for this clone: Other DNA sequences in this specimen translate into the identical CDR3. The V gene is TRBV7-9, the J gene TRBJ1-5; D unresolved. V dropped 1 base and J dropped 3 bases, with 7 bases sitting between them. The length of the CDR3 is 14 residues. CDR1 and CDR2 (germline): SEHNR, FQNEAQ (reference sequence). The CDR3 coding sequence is TGTGCCAGCAGCTTAGGGGGAGACAATCAGCCCCAGCATTTT. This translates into CASSLGGDNQPQHF.

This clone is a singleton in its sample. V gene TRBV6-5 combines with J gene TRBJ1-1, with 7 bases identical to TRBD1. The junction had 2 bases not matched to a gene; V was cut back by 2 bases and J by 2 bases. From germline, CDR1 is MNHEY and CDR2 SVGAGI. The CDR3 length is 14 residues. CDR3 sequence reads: CASSYGTDNTEAFF. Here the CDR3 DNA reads TGTGCCAGCAGTTACGGGACAGATAACACTGAAGCTTTCTTT.

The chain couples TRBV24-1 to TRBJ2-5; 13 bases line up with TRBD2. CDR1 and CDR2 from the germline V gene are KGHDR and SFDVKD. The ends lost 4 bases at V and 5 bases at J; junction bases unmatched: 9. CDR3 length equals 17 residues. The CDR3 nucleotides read TGTGCCACCAGTGACTCCGGGACTAGCGGGGTCGGGGAGACCCAGTACTTC. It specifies CATSDSGTSGVGETQYF.

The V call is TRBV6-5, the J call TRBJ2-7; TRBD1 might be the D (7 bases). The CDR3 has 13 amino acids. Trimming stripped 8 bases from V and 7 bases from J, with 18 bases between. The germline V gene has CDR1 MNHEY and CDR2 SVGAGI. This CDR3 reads CASGPTGRREQYF. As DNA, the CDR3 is TGTGCCAGCGGTCCGACAGGGAGGAGGGAGCAGTACTTC.

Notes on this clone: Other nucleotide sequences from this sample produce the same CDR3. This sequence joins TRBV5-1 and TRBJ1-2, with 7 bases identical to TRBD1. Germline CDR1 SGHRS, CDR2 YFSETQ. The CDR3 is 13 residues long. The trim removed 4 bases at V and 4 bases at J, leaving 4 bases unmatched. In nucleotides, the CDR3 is TGCGCCAGCAGCCCGGGACAGCCCTATGGCTACACCTTC. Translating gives CASSPGQPYGYTF. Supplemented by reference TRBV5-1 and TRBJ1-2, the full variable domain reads KAGVTQTPRYLIKTRGQQVTLSCSPISGHRSVSWYQQTPGQGLQFLFEYFSETQRNKGNFPGRFSGRQFSNSRSEMNVSTLELGDSALYLCASSPGQPYGYTFGSGTRLTVV.

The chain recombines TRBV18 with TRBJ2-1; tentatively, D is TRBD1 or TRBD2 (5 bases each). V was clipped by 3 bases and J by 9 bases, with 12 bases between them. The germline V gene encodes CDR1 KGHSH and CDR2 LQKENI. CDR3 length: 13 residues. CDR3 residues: CASSPTNGGEQFF. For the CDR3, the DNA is TGTGCCAGCTCACCCACGAATGGGGGTGAGCAGTTCTTC.

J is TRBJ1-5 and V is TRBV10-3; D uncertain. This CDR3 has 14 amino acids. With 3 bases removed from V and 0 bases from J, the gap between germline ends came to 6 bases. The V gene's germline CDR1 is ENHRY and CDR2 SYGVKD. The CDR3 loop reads CAISEQTSNQPQHF. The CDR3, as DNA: TGTGCCATCAGTGAACAGACTAGCAATCAGCCCCAGCATTTT.

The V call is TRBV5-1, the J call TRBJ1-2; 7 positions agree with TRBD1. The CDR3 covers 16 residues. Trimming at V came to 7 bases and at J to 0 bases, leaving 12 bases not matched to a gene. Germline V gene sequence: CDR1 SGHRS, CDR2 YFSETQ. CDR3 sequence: CASAGGGGLSNYGYTF. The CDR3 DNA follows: TGCGCCAGCGCCGGCGGAGGGGGCTTGTCTAACTATGGCTACACCTTC.

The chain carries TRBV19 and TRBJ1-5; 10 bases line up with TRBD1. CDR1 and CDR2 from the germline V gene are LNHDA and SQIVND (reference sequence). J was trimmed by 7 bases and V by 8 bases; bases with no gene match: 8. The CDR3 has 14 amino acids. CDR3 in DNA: TGTGCCAGTTCCCGACCGGGACAGGGGCAGCCCCAGCATTTT. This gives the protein CASSRPGQGQPQHF.

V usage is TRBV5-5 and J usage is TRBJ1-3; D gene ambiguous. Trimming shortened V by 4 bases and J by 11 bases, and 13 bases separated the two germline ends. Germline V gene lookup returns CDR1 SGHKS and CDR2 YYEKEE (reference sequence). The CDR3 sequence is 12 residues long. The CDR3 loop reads CASSADTDPIYF. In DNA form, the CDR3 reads TGTGCCAGCAGCGCTGACACGGATCCCATATATTTT.

The CDR3 nucleotides are TGTGCCAGCAAGTCACTCTCAAGGGAGAGTTCACCCCTCCACTTT. The encoded protein is CASKSLSRESSPLHF. The chain carries TRBV28 and TRBJ1-6; D uncertain. V shed 7 bases and J shed 9 bases, with 19 bases lying between them. The CDR3 is 15 amino acids. CDR1 MDHEN and CDR2 SYDVKM come from the germline V gene.

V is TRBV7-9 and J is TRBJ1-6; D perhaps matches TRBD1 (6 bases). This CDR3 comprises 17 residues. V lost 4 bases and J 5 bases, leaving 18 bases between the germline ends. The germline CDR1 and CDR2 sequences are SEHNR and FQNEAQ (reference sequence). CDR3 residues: CASSSNRDPKNNSPLHF. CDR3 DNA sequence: TGTGCCAGCAGCTCAAACAGGGACCCAAAGAATAATTCACCCCTCCACTTT.

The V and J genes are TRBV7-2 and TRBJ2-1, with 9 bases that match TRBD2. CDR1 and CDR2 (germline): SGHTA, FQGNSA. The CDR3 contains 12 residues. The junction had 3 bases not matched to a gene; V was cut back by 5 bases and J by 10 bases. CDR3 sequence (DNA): TGTGCCAGCAGCACAAGCGGGGGGGAGCAGTTCTTC. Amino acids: CASSTSGGEQFF.

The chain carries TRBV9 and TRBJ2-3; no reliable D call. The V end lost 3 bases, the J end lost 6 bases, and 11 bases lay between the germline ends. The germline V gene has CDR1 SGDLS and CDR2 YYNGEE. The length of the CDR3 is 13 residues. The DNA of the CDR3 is TGTGCCAGCAGCGGACCGGCCGAGGATACGCAGTATTTT. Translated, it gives CASSGPAEDTQYF. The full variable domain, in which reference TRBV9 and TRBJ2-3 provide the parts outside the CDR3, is DSGVTQTPKHLITATGQRVTLRCSPRSGDLSVYWYQQSLDQGLQFLIQYYNGEERAKGNILERFSAQQFPDLHSELNLSSLELGDSALYFCASSGPAEDTQYFGPGTRLTVL.

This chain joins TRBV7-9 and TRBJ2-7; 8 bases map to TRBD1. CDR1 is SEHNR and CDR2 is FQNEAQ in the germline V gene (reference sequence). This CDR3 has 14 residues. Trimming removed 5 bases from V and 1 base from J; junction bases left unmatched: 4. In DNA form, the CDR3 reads TGTGCCAGCAGCATGGGACAGGCATCCTACGAGCAGTACTTC. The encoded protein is CASSMGQASYEQYF.

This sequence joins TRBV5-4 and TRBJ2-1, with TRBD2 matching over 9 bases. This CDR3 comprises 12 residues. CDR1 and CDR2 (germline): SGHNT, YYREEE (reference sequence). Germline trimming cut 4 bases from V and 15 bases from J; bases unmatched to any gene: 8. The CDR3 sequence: CASSQIAGVRFF. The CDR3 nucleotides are TGTGCCAGCAGCCAAATAGCGGGAGTTCGGTTCTTC.

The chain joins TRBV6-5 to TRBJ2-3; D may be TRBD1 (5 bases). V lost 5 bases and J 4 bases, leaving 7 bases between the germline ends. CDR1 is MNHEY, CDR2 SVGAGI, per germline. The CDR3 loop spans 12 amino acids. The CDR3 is CASSTRADTQYF. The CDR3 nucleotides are TGTGCCAGCAGTACCAGGGCAGATACGCAGTATTTT.

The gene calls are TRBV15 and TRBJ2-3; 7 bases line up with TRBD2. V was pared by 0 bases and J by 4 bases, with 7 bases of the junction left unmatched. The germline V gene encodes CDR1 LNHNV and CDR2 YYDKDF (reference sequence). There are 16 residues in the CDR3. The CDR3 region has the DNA TGTGCCACCAGCAGAGATCGATGGACTAGGTCAGATACGCAGTATTTT. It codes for CATSRDRWTRSDTQYF.

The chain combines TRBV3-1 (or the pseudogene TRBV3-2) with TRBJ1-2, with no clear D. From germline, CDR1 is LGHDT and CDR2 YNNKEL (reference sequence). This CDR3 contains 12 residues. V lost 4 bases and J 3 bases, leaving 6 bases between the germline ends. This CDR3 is CASSRVDYGYTF. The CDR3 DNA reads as TGTGCCAGCAGCCGAGTTGACTATGGCTACACCTTC.

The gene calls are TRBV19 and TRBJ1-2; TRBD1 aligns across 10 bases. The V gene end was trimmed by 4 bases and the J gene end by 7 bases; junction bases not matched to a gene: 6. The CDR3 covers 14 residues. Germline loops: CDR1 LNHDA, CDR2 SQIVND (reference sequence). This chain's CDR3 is CASSTRDRGFGYTF. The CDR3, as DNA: TGTGCCAGTAGTACTAGGGACAGGGGATTTGGCTACACCTTC.

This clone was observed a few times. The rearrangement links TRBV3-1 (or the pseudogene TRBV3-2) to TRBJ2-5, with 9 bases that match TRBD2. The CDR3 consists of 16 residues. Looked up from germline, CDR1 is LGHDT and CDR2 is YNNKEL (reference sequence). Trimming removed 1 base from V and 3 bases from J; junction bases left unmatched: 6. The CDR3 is CASSQGSGLAEETQYF. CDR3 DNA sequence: TGTGCCAGCAGCCAAGGTTCGGGACTAGCAGAAGAGACCCAGTACTTC.

CDR3 DNA sequence: TGCAGCGTTCGGGGTTCGAGCCAAGAGACCCAGTACTTC. Protein sequence: CSVRGSSQETQYF. The chain links TRBV29-1 to TRBJ2-5; maybe TRBD2 (5 bases). The CDR3 has 13 amino acids. V lost 5 bases and J 1 base, leaving 11 bases between the germline ends. Germline CDR1 is SQVTM and CDR2 is ANQGSEA.

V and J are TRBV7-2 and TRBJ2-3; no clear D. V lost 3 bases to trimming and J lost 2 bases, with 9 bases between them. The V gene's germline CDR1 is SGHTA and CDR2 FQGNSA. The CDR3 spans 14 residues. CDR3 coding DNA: TGTGCCAGCAGCTTCGGACCTTCCACAGATACGCAGTATTTT. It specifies CASSFGPSTDTQYF.